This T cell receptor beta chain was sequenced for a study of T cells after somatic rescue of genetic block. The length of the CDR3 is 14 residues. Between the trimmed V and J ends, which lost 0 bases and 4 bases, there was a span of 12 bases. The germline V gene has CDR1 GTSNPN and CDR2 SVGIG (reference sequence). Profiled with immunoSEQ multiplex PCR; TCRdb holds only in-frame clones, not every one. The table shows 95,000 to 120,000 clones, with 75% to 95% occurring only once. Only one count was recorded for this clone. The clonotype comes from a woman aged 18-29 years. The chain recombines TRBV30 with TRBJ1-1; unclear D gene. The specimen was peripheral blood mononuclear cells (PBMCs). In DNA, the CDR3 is TGTGCCTGGAGTGTAGGATCTGGATTCACTGAAGCTTTCTTT. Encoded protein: CAWSVGSGFTEAFF.